The present TCR beta chain was sequenced within a study of CD8 T cells in Susac syndrome. The overall study: Blood was drawn from patients with Susac syndrome. At that point, they were therapy-naive, on corticosteroids, or on intravenous immunoglobulin alone.

The CDR3 is made up of 17 amino acids. From germline, CDR1 is SGHRS and CDR2 YFSETQ. V lost 1 base and J 1 base, leaving 12 bases between the germline ends. TEMRA cells underwent FACS enrichment and CD8+ and CD4+ T cells underwent negative isolation. Reverse transcription used roughly 0.45 to 1 ug RNA and random hexamers. TCR beta CDR3 was amplified by immunoSEQ multiplex PCR. This amplification extended across 54 Vbeta and 13 Jbeta segments. One entry per CDR3 protein results from TCRdb running MiXCR on the immunoSEQ multiplex PCR reads. The sample shows about 180,000 distinct CDR3 sequences, around 94% of them seen only once.

V and J are TRBV5-1 and TRBJ2-6; the D is unclear. The sample taken for sequencing was CD4+ T cells from PBMCs. This receptor was obtained from a human donor with Susac syndrome. DNA of the CDR3: TGCGCCAGCAGCTTGTTCTCCCTTAGTTCTGGGGCCAACGTCCTGACTTTC. It yields the protein CASSLFSLSSGANVLTF.